A single count supports the clone carrying this T cell receptor beta chain. What it binds is not known. Naive CD8 populations comprised CD45RO-negative cells positively selected for CCR7, excluding terminally differentiated effector memory CD45RA+ cells. For every subset, genomic DNA was evenly distributed across several immunoSEQ plates. Libraries were prepared by immunoSEQ multiplex PCR; TCRdb keeps only in-frame clonotypes and omits some of them. The sample includes more than 2 million clones, approximately 95% seen only once; the top ten take about 1.1%. This record comes from a study of shared clonotypes between healthy human individuals. Study results and caveats: It was anticipated that sequencing depth would influence how many clonotypes donors shared.

The CDR3 covers 14 residues. Germline assignment: CDR1 SGHRS and CDR2 YFSETQ. The J gene is TRBJ2-5, the V gene TRBV5-1; D not resolved. The J call is doubtful: the DNA matches TRBJ2-7 better. Source material: naive CD8+ T cells sorted from blood. The TCR sequence derives from a man between 18 and 29 years old in good health. For the CDR3, the DNA is TGCGCCAGCAGCTTGGAACATTCGGCCAACGAGCAGTACTTC. Translating gives CASSLEHSANEQYF.